This entry lists 18 T cell receptor beta chains sequenced from one sample in a study of cytomegalovirus exposure and HLA in healthy donors. The PCR employed 60 Vbeta primers together with 13 Jbeta primers. This table comes from immunoSEQ multiplex PCR, and its TCRdb copy is limited to in-frame clones, with some not included. The top ten hold roughly 1.5% of the sample, which has around 130,000 clones, roughly three quarters seen once. The source material was PBMCs. The receptors derive from a woman between 18 and 29 years old in good health and CMV-seronegative.

This chain links TRBV30 with TRBJ2-3; no clear D gene. CDR3 length: 13 amino acids. Deletions cut 2 bases from V and 3 bases from J, with 9 bases between. Germline lookup yields CDR1 GTSNPN and CDR2 SVGIG (reference sequence). The CDR3: CAWSKDFTDTQYF. The CDR3 DNA follows: TGTGCCTGGAGTAAAGACTTTACAGATACGCAGTATTTT.

The rearrangement joins TRBV5-4 to TRBJ1-1; a weak D match, TRBD1 (5 bases). This CDR3 contains 14 residues. V was trimmed by 3 bases and J by 4 bases, leaving 13 bases between them. Per germline, CDR1 SGHNT and CDR2 YYREEE (reference sequence). Here the CDR3 DNA reads TGTGCCAGCAGCTCCAGGGCAGAGAGCACTGAAGCTTTCTTT. Encoded protein: CASSSRAESTEAFF.

The V and J genes are TRBV4-2 and TRBJ2-5; 14 positions agree with TRBD2. The J call may not be correct, given that the DNA end is closer to TRBJ2-7. This CDR3 has 19 residues. Per germline, CDR1 LGHNA and CDR2 YNFKEQ. The CDR3 loop reads CASSHGTSGGIGQGYEQYF. The CDR3 nucleotides read TGTGCCAGCAGCCACGGGACTAGCGGGGGAATAGGGCAGGGCTACGAGCAGTACTTC.

DNA of the CDR3: TGTGCCAGCAGCTTATGGACGGGGGACTCCTACGAGCAGTACTTC. It translates to CASSLWTGDSYEQYF. V and J are TRBV11-2 and TRBJ2-7; a weak D match, TRBD2 (6 bases). Trimming left V 2 bases short and J 0 bases short, with 11 bases between. Germline V lookup: CDR1 SGHAT, CDR2 FQNNGV. The CDR3 runs 15 residues.

The chain uses TRBV5-4 and TRBJ1-4; 7 bases agree with TRBD1. With V trimmed by 0 bases and J by 2 bases, 4 bases remained unmatched. CDR1 is SGHNT and CDR2 is YYREEE in the germline V gene (reference sequence). This CDR3 is built from 16 residues. DNA for the CDR3: TGTGCCAGCAGCTTGGCTGCACAGGGGACTAATGAAAAACTGTTTTTT. Translation gives CASSLAAQGTNEKLFF.

The chain couples TRBV29-1 to TRBJ2-3, with 7 nucleotides matching TRBD1. Losses at the gene ends were 6 bases for V and 1 base for J; bases not matched to a gene: 10. CDR1 is SQVTM, CDR2 ANQGSEA, per germline. The CDR3 spans 15 residues. CDR3 protein: CSVGLGTAGTDTQYF. The CDR3 nucleotides are TGCAGCGTCGGCCTAGGGACAGCCGGCACAGATACGCAGTATTTT.

The chain couples TRBV30 to TRBJ1-6; 7 bases agree with TRBD1. With 1 base clipped from V and 10 bases from J, the junction kept 7 bases outside the gene matches. This CDR3 has 14 amino acids. Germline assignment: CDR1 GTSNPN and CDR2 SVGIG (reference sequence). This CDR3 reads CAWSGGQSESPLHF. DNA of the CDR3: TGTGCCTGGAGTGGGGGACAGTCGGAATCACCCCTCCACTTT. Complete variable domain (other parts from reference TRBV30 and TRBJ1-6): SQTIHQWPATLVQPVGSPLSLECTVEGTSNPNLYWYRQAAGRGLQLLFYSVGIGQISSEVPQNLSASRPQDRQFILSSKKLLLSDSGFYLCAWSGGQSESPLHFGNGTRLTVT.

The chain carries TRBV12-5 and TRBJ2-7, with TRBD2 as a possible D gene (5 bases). Germline V gene data show CDR1 as LGHNT and CDR2 as FRNRAP. The germline V and J ends were trimmed by 9 bases and 0 bases, with 15 bases remaining between them. The CDR3 is 14 amino acids. CDR3 region: CASSARGYSYEQYF. The CDR3 DNA is TGTGCTAGCTCCGCCCGCGGGTACTCCTACGAGCAGTACTTC. Variable domain in full (rest from reference TRBV12-5 and TRBJ2-7): DARVTQTPRHKVTEMGQEVTMRCQPILGHNTVFWYRQTMMQGLELLAYFRNRAPLDDSGMPKDRFSAEMPDATLATLKIQPSEPRDSAVYFCASSARGYSYEQYFGPGTRLTVT.

The J gene is TRBJ1-5, the V gene TRBV2; TRBD1 agrees at 9 bases. The CDR3 is 13 amino acids. V dropped 10 bases and J dropped 7; count of bases not matched to a gene: 8. Germline V gene sequence: CDR1 SNHLY, CDR2 FYNNEI. The CDR3 loop reads CATQPDRGQPQHF. The CDR3, as DNA: TGTGCCACCCAGCCGGACAGGGGCCAGCCCCAGCATTTT.

This chain uses TRBV18 with TRBJ2-5; 8 nucleotides match TRBD1. The junction had 8 bases not matched to a gene; V was cut back by 6 bases and J by 5 bases. The CDR3 extends over 14 amino acids. Germline lookup yields CDR1 KGHSH and CDR2 LQKENI. The CDR3 sequence is CASSYQGAGETQYF. Written as DNA, the CDR3 is TGTGCCAGCTCGTATCAGGGGGCCGGGGAGACCCAGTACTTC. Full variable domain (missing parts from reference TRBV18 and TRBJ2-5): NAGVMQNPRHLVRRRGQEARLRCSPMKGHSHVYWYRQLPEEGLKFMVYLQKENIIDESGMPKERFSAEFPKEGPSILRIQQVVRGDSAAYFCASSYQGAGETQYFGPGTRLLVL.

This chain links TRBV6-5 with TRBJ1-2; the match to TRBD1 covers 10 bases. The germline V gene has CDR1 MNHEY and CDR2 SVGAGI. With 2 bases clipped from V and 7 bases from J, the junction kept 1 base outside the gene matches. The CDR3 loop spans 13 amino acids. Here the CDR3 DNA reads TGTGCCAGCAGTTACGGGACAGGGGCTGGCTACACCTTC. The encoded protein is CASSYGTGAGYTF.

This chain connects TRBV5-1 to TRBJ1-2; a possible D gene is TRBD1 (6 bases). The germline V gene encodes CDR1 SGHRS and CDR2 YFSETQ. V lost 0 bases, J lost 3 bases, and 6 bases lay in between. CDR3 length: 13 amino acids. The chain's CDR3 is CASSLGTDYGYTF. In DNA, the CDR3 is TGCGCCAGCAGCTTGGGGACAGACTATGGCTACACCTTC.

The chain carries TRBV10-2 and TRBJ1-1; D not certain. Trimming left V 10 bases short and J 11 bases short, with 17 bases between. CDR1 and CDR2 (germline): WSHSY, SAAADI. The CDR3 has 11 residues. The CDR3 DNA reads as TGCGCCACCCTATCTCCGAGCGCGGCTTTCTTT. Translating gives CATLSPSAAFF.

The chain combines TRBV7-8 with TRBJ2-1, with TRBD1 as a possible D gene (5 bases). Trimming shortened V by 2 bases and J by 4 bases, and 9 bases separated the two germline ends. The CDR3 contains 14 residues. CDR1 SGHVS and CDR2 FQNEAQ come from the germline V gene. The CDR3 DNA reads as TGTGCCAGCAGCTTATCCAGGGAATACAATGAGCAGTTCTTC. This sequence encodes CASSLSREYNEQFF.

This chain links TRBV5-1 with TRBJ2-2; D gene unclear. This CDR3 has 15 residues. Germline lookup yields CDR1 SGHRS and CDR2 YFSETQ. V lost 2 bases to trimming and J lost 0 bases, with 8 bases between them. The CDR3 reads CASSLVIANTGELFF. CDR3 nucleotides: TGCGCCAGCAGCTTAGTAATAGCGAACACCGGGGAGCTGTTTTTT.

This chain uses TRBV6-5 with TRBJ2-1; D is unclear. CDR3 length equals 12 residues. The V and J ends lost 6 bases and 6 bases respectively, with 9 bases between them. Per the germline V gene, CDR1 is MNHEY and CDR2 is SVGAGI. The CDR3 here is CASRETGNEQFF. The CDR3 DNA is TGTGCCAGCAGAGAAACGGGCAATGAGCAGTTCTTC.

In its sample, this clone was seen a few times. The chain carries TRBV6-6 and TRBJ1-1; 10 nucleotides align to TRBD1. The CDR3 runs to 12 residues. CDR1 MNHNY and CDR2 SVGAGI come from the germline V gene (reference sequence). The V and J ends lost 8 bases and 6 bases, in that order; junction bases with no gene match: 3. Here the CDR3 DNA reads TGTGCCAGCGGACAGGGGGACGCTGAAGCTTTCTTT. Translating it yields CASGQGDAEAFF.

The V and J genes are TRBV11-3 and TRBJ2-2; D is perhaps TRBD2 (6 bases). Germline V gene data show CDR1 as SGHNT and CDR2 as YENEEA. The CDR3 spans 13 residues. V was trimmed by 5 bases and J by 7 bases, leaving 11 bases between them. The CDR3 protein is CASSTGDGGELFF. The CDR3 nucleotides are TGTGCCAGCAGCACGGGGGATGGCGGGGAGCTGTTTTTT.